Presented here are 3 T cell receptor beta chains from one specimen sequenced in a study of T cell responses to AZD1222 COVID-19 vaccine. This table comes from immunoSEQ multiplex PCR, and its TCRdb copy is limited to in-frame clones, with some not included. The sample carries over 70,000 clones, 85% recorded once. The sequencing used peripheral blood, collected on day 0 of AZD1222 vaccination. The receptor set was obtained from an adult in good health.

The chain's CDR3 is CSAGYQETQYF. CDR3 bases: TGCAGTGCTGGGTACCAAGAGACCCAGTACTTC. The chain combines TRBV20-1 with TRBJ2-5; no reliable D call. Trimming cost V 5 bases and J 0 bases, with 4 bases left between them. The CDR3 length is 11 residues. Germline values: CDR1 DFQATT, CDR2 SNEGSKA (reference sequence).

Remarks on this clone: The junction differs from germline at one of its ends, possibly a read error. The chain recombines TRBV5-6 with TRBJ1-6, with 7 bases aligning to TRBD1. The CDR3 runs 11 residues. Germline CDR1 SGHDT, CDR2 YYEEEE. The CDR3 spells CASSRTTDRAF. CDR3 in DNA: TGTGCCAGCAGCCGAACCACAGACAGGGCCTTT.

The chain links TRBV7-6 to TRBJ1-5; tentatively, D is TRBD1 (6 bases). Deletions cut 1 base from V and 6 bases from J, with 13 bases between. This CDR3 comprises 15 residues. Germline V gene sequence: CDR1 SGHVS, CDR2 FNYEAQ. CDR3 region: CASSLVGGSSQPQHF. In DNA, the CDR3 is TGTGCCAGCAGCTTAGTAGGGGGGTCAAGTCAGCCCCAGCATTTT.